This passage covers 24 T cell receptor beta chains from one sample sequenced in a study of blood T cell repertoires in COVID-19. Produced via immunoSEQ multiplex PCR; TCRdb's table is partial and in-frame only. The sample has approximately 210,000 clones, about four fifths seen once. Sequenced material: peripheral blood. These receptors were taken from a woman of 80 years or more with acute or convalescent COVID-19.

The gene calls are TRBV7-2 and TRBJ1-2; a possible D gene is TRBD1 (5 bases). The CDR3 runs to 14 residues. Trimming left V 5 bases short and J 1 base short, with 11 bases between. Germline V gives CDR1 SGHTA, CDR2 FQGNSA. The CDR3 sequence: CASSVDRSNYGYTF. CDR3 in DNA: TGTGCCAGCAGCGTCGACAGAAGTAACTATGGCTACACCTTC.

The chain uses TRBV9 and TRBJ2-7, with D possibly TRBD1 on 5 matching bases. The CDR3 is 16 amino acids. Germline lookup yields CDR1 SGDLS and CDR2 YYNGEE. V was trimmed by 0 bases and J by 6 bases, leaving 19 bases between them. CDR3 nucleotides: TGTGCCAGCAGCGTAGGGGCAGGTCTATCCCAGGGCGAGCAGTACTTC. Its translation is CASSVGAGLSQGEQYF.

This clone was found a few times. The rearrangement joins TRBV4-1 to TRBJ1-5, with D unclear. This CDR3 has 16 amino acids. V was shortened by 0 bases and J by 2 bases, with 11 bases between the two germline ends. Germline CDR1 is MGHRA and CDR2 is YSYEKL. The CDR3 sequence: CASSQDNRRGNQPQHF. The CDR3 bases are TGCGCCAGCAGCCAAGATAACCGGCGGGGCAATCAGCCCCAGCATTTT.

V is TRBV5-1 and J is TRBJ1-1; TRBD1 agrees at 8 bases. The CDR3 is 15 amino acids. Germline-derived CDR1 and CDR2 are SGHRS and YFSETQ. Trimming took 2 bases from V and 1 from J; bases not matched to a gene: 4. In DNA, the CDR3 is TGCGCCAGCAGCTTTCGGACAGGGCCGAACACTGAAGCTTTCTTT. Translation gives CASSFRTGPNTEAFF.

On this clone: The same CDR3 also results from other DNA sequences found in this sample. The chain carries TRBV18 and TRBJ2-1; D remains ambiguous. The CDR3 has 13 amino acids. Germline CDR1 reads KGHSH; CDR2 reads LQKENI. V was shortened by 3 bases and J by 3 bases, with 6 bases between the two germline ends. The CDR3 DNA follows: TGTGCCAGCTCACCCCCCAGCTACAATGAGCAGTTCTTC. It specifies CASSPPSYNEQFF.

V and J are TRBV6-5 and TRBJ2-5; D may be TRBD1 (5 bases). The CDR3 loop spans 12 amino acids. V lost 6 bases and J lost 5, with 10 bases in between. CDR1 is MNHEY, CDR2 SVGAGI, per germline. The CDR3 nucleotides are TGTGCCAGCAGCGTATCAGGGGAGACCCAGTACTTC. It translates to CASSVSGETQYF.

V gene TRBV28 combines with J gene TRBJ1-2; TRBD1 agrees at 7 bases. CDR1 and CDR2 (germline): MDHEN, SYDVKM. The CDR3 length is 13 residues. V shed 11 bases and J 4 bases; nucleotides not matched to a gene: 10. The CDR3 region has the DNA TGTGCCTGTTTGGACAGGCGCAGCTATGGCTACACCTTC. Translation gives CACLDRRSYGYTF.

V and J are TRBV19 and TRBJ2-3; 7 bases fit TRBD2. Germline-derived CDR1 and CDR2 are LNHDA and SQIVND (reference sequence). V trimming: 8 bases; J trimming: 3 bases; junction bases outside the gene matches: 11. This CDR3 region has 15 residues. Here the CDR3 reads CASGLGTTQTDTQYF. CDR3 DNA sequence: TGTGCCAGTGGCTTAGGGACTACCCAAACAGATACGCAGTATTTT. The variable domain in full, completed from reference TRBV19 and TRBJ2-3, reads DGGITQSPKYLFRKEGQNVTLSCEQNLNHDAMYWYRQDPGQGLRLIYYSQIVNDFQKGDIAEGYSVSREKKESFPLTVTSAQKNPTAFYLCASGLGTTQTDTQYFGPGTRLTVL.

The CDR3 is CATSGGTDREHQPQHF. Written as DNA, the CDR3 is TGTGCCACCAGTGGAGGCACAGACAGGGAACACCAGCCCCAGCATTTT. The chain is built from TRBV24-1 and TRBJ1-5; 7 positions agree with TRBD1. Trimming at V came to 5 bases and at J to 7 bases, leaving 13 bases not matched to a gene. Germline V gene sequence: CDR1 KGHDR, CDR2 SFDVKD. The CDR3 runs to 16 residues.

Details on this clone: Other nucleotide sequences in the sample specify the same CDR3. CDR3: CASSIGQGVNQPQHF. CDR3 sequence (DNA): TGTGCCAGTAGTATAGGGCAGGGGGTCAATCAGCCCCAGCATTTT. The chain is built from TRBV19 and TRBJ1-5; 7 bases align to TRBD1. V lost 1 base and J lost 3; bases outside the gene matches: 3. This CDR3 contains 15 residues. The V gene's germline CDR1 is LNHDA and CDR2 SQIVND (reference sequence).

The chain joins TRBV5-1 to TRBJ1-4, with 10 positions matching TRBD1. Per the germline V gene, CDR1 is SGHRS and CDR2 is YFSETQ. V was pared by 4 bases and J by 5 bases, with 2 bases of the junction left unmatched. The CDR3 has 14 amino acids. The CDR3 loop reads CASSRDRGNEKLFF. CDR3 in DNA: TGCGCCAGCAGCCGGGACAGGGGAAATGAAAAACTGTTTTTT.

V and J are TRBV30 and TRBJ1-2; 8 bases agree with TRBD1. The CDR3 loop spans 14 amino acids. Trimming at V came to 1 base and at J to 3 bases, leaving 4 bases not matched to a gene. Germline CDR1 is GTSNPN and CDR2 is SVGIG (reference sequence). CDR3 DNA: TGTGCCTGGAGTGCCAACAGGGGGTACTATGGCTACACCTTC. It is translated as CAWSANRGYYGYTF.

The chain uses TRBV7-8 and TRBJ1-1, with a tentative D call TRBD1 (5 bases). The V end lost 3 bases, the J end lost 10 bases, and 15 bases lay between the germline ends. The CDR3 is 13 residues long. The V gene's germline CDR1 is SGHVS and CDR2 FQNEAQ. The CDR3 here is CASSLAGGTGAFF. The CDR3 DNA reads as TGTGCCAGCAGCTTGGCTGGGGGGACGGGAGCTTTCTTT.

The V call is TRBV7-9, the J call TRBJ1-2, with 7 bases lining up with TRBD1. Trimming took 5 bases from V and 4 from J; bases not matched to a gene: 7. This CDR3 has 14 amino acids. The germline CDR1 and CDR2 sequences are SEHNR and FQNEAQ (reference sequence). CDR3 region: CASSRDSPFYGYTF. The CDR3 DNA is TGTGCCAGCAGCCGGGACAGCCCATTCTATGGCTACACCTTC.

J is TRBJ1-2 and V is TRBV7-9, with a possible D match to TRBD1 (5 bases). The germline V gene has CDR1 SEHNR and CDR2 FQNEAQ (reference sequence). V was cut by 1 base and J by 5 bases, with 14 bases left in between. CDR3 length: 15 residues. DNA for the CDR3: TGTGCCAGCAGCTTAGTATCCCGACAGATATATGGCTACACCTTC. This encodes CASSLVSRQIYGYTF.

V is TRBV7-9 and J is TRBJ2-3, with TRBD2 matching 15 bases. V shed 2 bases and J 0 bases; nucleotides not matched to a gene: 6. Germline V lookup: CDR1 SEHNR, CDR2 FQNEAQ (reference sequence). The CDR3 covers 19 residues. The DNA of the CDR3 is TGTGCCAGCAGCTTAAGTGGGACTAGCGGGGGGCATAGCACAGATACGCAGTATTTT. Its translation is CASSLSGTSGGHSTDTQYF. The whole variable domain, remainder taken from reference TRBV7-9 and TRBJ2-3, is DTGVSQNPRHKITKRGQNVTFRCDPISEHNRLYWYRQTLGQGPEFLTYFQNEAQLEKSRLLSDRFSAERPKGSFSTLEIQRTEQGDSAMYLCASSLSGTSGGHSTDTQYFGPGTRLTVL.

The genes are TRBV5-1 and TRBJ2-2; D may be TRBD2 (5 bases). V lost 7 bases to trimming and J lost 0 bases, with 10 bases between them. Germline V gene sequence: CDR1 SGHRS, CDR2 YFSETQ. The CDR3 loop spans 14 amino acids. In DNA form, the CDR3 reads TGCGCCAGCCAAGGAGGCGCGAACACCGGGGAGCTGTTTTTT. Translating gives CASQGGANTGELFF.

The rearrangement uses TRBV5-5 and TRBJ2-7; 14 bases fit TRBD2. Trimming cost V 1 base and J 0 bases; bases outside gene matches: 6. CDR3 length: 18 amino acids. The germline V gene has CDR1 SGHKS and CDR2 YYEKEE (reference sequence). CDR3 sequence: CASSLRLAGGADSYEQYF. CDR3 coding DNA: TGTGCCAGCAGCTTGCGACTAGCGGGGGGGGCGGACTCCTACGAGCAGTACTTC.

The chain employs TRBV20-1 and TRBJ1-5; D gene unclear. The CDR3 runs to 11 residues. From germline, CDR1 is DFQATT and CDR2 SNEGSKA (reference sequence). Trimming pared 5 bases from V and 5 bases from J, leaving 7 bases between. CDR3 nucleotides: TGCAGTGCTGGGCAATATCAGCCCCAGCATTTT. Translation gives CSAGQYQPQHF.

This rearrangement joins TRBV3-1 (or the pseudogene TRBV3-2) to TRBJ1-2; 10 bases match TRBD1. Trimming removed 4 bases from V and 4 bases from J; junction bases left unmatched: 6. Per germline, CDR1 LGHDT and CDR2 YNNKEL (reference sequence). CDR3 length equals 15 residues. CDR3: CASSLLGTGAYGYTF. CDR3 nucleotide sequence: TGTGCCAGCAGCCTCCTCGGGACAGGGGCCTATGGCTACACCTTC.

This chain uses TRBV7-6 with TRBJ1-1; D unclear. The V end was cut by 5 bases, the J end by 7 bases, with 23 bases between. This CDR3 spans 16 amino acids. Germline V lookup: CDR1 SGHVS, CDR2 FNYEAQ. Here the CDR3 DNA reads TGTGCCAGCAGCCACTCTACTAAAGCAGCTGCAATTGAAGCTTTCTTT. Translating it yields CASSHSTKAAAIEAFF.

This clone was observed a few times. Other DNA sequences of this sample code for an identical CDR3. The gene calls are TRBV28 and TRBJ1-2, with unresolved D. CDR1 is MDHEN, CDR2 SYDVKM, per germline. V was pared by 2 bases and J by 2 bases, with 6 bases between. The length of the CDR3 is 13 residues. The CDR3 nucleotides are TGTGCCAGCAGTTTAGGCGGGAACTATGGCTACACCTTC. It translates to CASSLGGNYGYTF.

This clone came up a few times. This rearrangement joins TRBV3-1 (or the pseudogene TRBV3-2) to TRBJ2-5; 10 bases match TRBD2. CDR1 is LGHDT, CDR2 YNNKEL, per germline (reference sequence). The V segment lost 5 bases and the J segment 5 bases; nucleotides outside the gene matches: 11. The CDR3 length is 16 residues. CDR3 region: CASSKTSGPARETQYF. The DNA for the CDR3 is TGTGCCAGCAGCAAGACTAGCGGGCCCGCTAGGGAGACCCAGTACTTC.

J is TRBJ1-1 and V is TRBV2; 12 positions agree with TRBD1. J was trimmed by 4 bases and V by 6 bases; bases with no gene match: 9. CDR1 is SNHLY, CDR2 FYNNEI, per germline. The CDR3 loop spans 16 amino acids. Here the CDR3 reads CASSLAGQGASTEAFF. The DNA of the CDR3 is TGTGCCAGCAGCCTAGCGGGACAGGGGGCGAGCACTGAAGCTTTCTTT.